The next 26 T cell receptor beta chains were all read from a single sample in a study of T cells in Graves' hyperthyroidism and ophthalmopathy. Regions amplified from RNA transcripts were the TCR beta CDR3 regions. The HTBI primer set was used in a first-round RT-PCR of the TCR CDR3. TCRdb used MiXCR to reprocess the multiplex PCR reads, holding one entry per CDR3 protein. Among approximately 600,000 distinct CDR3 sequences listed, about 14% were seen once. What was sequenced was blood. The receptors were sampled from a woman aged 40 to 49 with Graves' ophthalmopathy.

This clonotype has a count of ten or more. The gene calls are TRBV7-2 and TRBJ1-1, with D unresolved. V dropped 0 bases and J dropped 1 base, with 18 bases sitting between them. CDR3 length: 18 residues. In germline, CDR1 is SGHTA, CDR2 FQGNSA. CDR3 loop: CASSLAGVQLGTNTEAFF. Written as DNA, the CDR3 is TGTGCCAGCAGCTTAGCAGGTGTTCAACTAGGTACGAACACTGAAGCTTTCTTT.

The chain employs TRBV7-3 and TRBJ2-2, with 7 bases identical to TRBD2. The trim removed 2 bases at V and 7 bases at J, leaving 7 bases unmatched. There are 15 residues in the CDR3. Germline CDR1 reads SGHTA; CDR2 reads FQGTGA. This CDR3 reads CASSLSPAGNGELFF. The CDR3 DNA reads TGTGCCAGCAGCTTATCCCCAGCGGGAAACGGGGAGCTGTTTTTT.

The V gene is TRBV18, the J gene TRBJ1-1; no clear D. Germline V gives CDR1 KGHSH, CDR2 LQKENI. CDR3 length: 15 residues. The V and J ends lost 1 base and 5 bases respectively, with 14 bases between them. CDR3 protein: CASSPQTAALTEAFF. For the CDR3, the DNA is TGTGCCAGCTCACCACAAACAGCCGCATTGACTGAAGCTTTCTTT.

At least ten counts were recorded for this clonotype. CDR3 amino acids: CASSVWGDDGYTF. CDR3 DNA: TGTGCCAGCAGTGTGTGGGGTGACGATGGCTACACCTTC. The chain couples TRBV2 to TRBJ1-2; D is ambiguous. The ends were cut back, 4 bases at V and 6 bases at J, with 12 bases in the middle. This CDR3 has 13 residues. Germline V lookup: CDR1 SNHLY, CDR2 FYNNEI.

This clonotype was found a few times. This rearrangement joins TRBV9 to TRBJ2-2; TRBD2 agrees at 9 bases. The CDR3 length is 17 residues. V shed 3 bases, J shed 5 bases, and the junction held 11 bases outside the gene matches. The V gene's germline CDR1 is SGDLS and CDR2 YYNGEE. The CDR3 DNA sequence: TGTGCCAGCAGCGACCCCTTGGCTAGCGGGGAGACCGGGGAGCTGTTTTTT. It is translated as CASSDPLASGETGELFF.

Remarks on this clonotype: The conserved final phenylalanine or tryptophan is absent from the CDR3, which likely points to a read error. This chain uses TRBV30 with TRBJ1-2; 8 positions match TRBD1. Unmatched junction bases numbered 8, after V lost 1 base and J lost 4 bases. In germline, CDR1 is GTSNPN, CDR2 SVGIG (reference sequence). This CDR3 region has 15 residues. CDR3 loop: CAWSAQGGGGYGYTL. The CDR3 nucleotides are TGTGCCTGGAGTGCACAGGGGGGGGGTGGCTATGGCTACACCCTC.

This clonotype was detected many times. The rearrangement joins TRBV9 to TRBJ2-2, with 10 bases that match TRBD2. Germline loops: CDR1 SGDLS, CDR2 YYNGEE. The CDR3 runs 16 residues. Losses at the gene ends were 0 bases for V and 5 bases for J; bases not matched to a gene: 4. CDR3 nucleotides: TGTGCCAGCAGCGTAGAGGCTAGCGGGAGAACCGGGGAGCTGTTTTTT. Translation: CASSVEASGRTGELFF.

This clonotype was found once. CDR3 sequence reads: CASSFQPPLEQYF. CDR3 nucleotides: TGTGCCAGCAGTTTTCAGCCCCCGCTCGAGCAGTACTTC. The chain has TRBV12-3 or TRBV12-4 and TRBJ2-7; no definite D call. The CDR3 length is 13 residues. The ends were cut back, 3 bases at V and 6 bases at J, with 12 bases in the middle.

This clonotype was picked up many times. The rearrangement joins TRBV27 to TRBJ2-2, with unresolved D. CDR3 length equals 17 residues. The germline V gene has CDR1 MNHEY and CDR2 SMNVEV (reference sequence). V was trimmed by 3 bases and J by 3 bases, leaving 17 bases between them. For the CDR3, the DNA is TGTGCCAGCAGTTTCTCCGTCTTAGAGGCGGACACCGGGGAGCTGTTTTTT. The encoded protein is CASSFSVLEADTGELFF.

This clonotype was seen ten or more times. The CDR3 loop is CAISGPGNTGELFF. The CDR3, as DNA: TGTGCCATCAGTGGCCCCGGAAACACCGGGGAGCTGTTTTTT. This chain connects TRBV10-3 to TRBJ2-2, with D uncertain. Germline CDR1 is ENHRY and CDR2 is SYGVKD. The CDR3 has 14 residues. The germline V and J ends were trimmed by 4 bases and 2 bases, with 8 bases remaining between them.

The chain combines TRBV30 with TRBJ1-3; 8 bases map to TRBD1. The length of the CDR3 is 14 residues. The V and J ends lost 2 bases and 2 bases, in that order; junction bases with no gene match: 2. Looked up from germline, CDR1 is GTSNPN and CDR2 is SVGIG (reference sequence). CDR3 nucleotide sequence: TGTGCCTGGAGTTGGACAGGGCCTGGAAACACCATATATTTT. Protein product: CAWSWTGPGNTIYF.

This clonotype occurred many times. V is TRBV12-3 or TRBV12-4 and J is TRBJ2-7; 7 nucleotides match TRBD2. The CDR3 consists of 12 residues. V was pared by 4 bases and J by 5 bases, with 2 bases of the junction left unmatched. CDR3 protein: CASSYGGDEQYF. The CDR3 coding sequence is TGTGCCAGCAGTTATGGGGGGGACGAGCAGTACTTC.

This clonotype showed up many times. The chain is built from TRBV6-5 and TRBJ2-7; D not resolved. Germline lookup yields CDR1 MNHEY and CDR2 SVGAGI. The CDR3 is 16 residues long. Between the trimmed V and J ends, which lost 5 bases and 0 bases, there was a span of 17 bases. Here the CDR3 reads CASSTAWGLSSYEQYF. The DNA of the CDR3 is TGTGCCAGCAGTACTGCCTGGGGTCTGTCCTCCTACGAGCAGTACTTC.

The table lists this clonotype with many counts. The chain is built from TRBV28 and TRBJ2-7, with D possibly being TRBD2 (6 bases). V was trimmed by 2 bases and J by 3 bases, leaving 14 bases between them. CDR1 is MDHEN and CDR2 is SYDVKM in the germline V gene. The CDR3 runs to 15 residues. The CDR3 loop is CASSLASGYNYEQYF. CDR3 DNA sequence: TGTGCCAGCAGTTTAGCGAGCGGGTACAACTACGAGCAGTACTTC.

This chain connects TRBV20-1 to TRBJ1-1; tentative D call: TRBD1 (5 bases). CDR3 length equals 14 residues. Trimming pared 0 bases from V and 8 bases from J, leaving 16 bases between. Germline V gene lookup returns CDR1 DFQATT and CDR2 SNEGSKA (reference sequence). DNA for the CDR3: TGCAGTGCTAGAGATTCGGGTAGGGGAGAAGAAGCTTTCTTT. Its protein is CSARDSGRGEEAFF.

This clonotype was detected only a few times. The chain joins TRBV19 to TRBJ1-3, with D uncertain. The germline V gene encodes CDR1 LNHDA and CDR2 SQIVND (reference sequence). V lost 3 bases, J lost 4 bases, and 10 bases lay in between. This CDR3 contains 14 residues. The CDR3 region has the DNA TGTGCCAGTAGTATGTCGGCACACGGAAACACCATATATTTT. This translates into CASSMSAHGNTIYF.

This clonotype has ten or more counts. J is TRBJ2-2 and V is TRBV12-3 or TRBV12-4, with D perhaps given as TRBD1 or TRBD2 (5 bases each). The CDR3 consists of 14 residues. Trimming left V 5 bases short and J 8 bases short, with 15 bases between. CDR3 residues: CASSLAGSSGELFF. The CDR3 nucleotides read TGTGCCAGCAGTCTCGCAGGGAGCAGTGGGGAGCTGTTTTTT.

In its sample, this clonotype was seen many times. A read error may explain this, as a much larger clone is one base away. The CDR3 coding sequence is TGTGCCAGCAGTCCCCGCGGGAGGTCCTACGAGCAGTACTTC. Amino acids: CASSPRGRSYEQYF. The chain joins TRBV28 to TRBJ2-7; TRBD2 matches at 8 bases. The germline gives CDR1 MDHEN, CDR2 SYDVKM. Trimming cost V 5 bases and J 1 base; bases outside gene matches: 4. The CDR3 extends over 14 amino acids.

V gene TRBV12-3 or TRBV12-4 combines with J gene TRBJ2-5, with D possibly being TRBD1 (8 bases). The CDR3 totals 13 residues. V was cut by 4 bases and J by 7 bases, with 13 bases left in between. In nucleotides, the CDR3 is TGTGCCAGCAGTTCGAACAGGGGGGGGACCCAGTACTTC. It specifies CASSSNRGGTQYF.

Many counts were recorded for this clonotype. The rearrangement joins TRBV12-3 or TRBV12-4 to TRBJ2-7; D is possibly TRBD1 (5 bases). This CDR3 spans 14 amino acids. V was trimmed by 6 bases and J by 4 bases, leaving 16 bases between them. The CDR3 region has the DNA TGTGCCAGCAGCCCTACAGGAGTCCCTTACGAGCAGTACTTC. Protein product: CASSPTGVPYEQYF.

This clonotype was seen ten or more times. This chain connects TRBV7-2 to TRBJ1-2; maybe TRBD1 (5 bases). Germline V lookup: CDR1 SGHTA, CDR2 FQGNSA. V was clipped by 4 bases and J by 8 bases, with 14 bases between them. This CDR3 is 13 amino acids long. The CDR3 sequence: CASSSSGAKGYTF. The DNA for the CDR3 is TGTGCCAGCAGCTCCAGCGGGGCGAAAGGCTACACCTTC. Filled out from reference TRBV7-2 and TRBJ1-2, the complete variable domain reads GAGVSQSPSNKVTEKGKDVELRCDPISGHTALYWYRQSLGQGLEFLIYFQGNSAPDKSGLPSDRFSAERTGGSVSTLTIQRTQQEDSAVYLCASSSSGAKGYTFGSGTRLTVV.

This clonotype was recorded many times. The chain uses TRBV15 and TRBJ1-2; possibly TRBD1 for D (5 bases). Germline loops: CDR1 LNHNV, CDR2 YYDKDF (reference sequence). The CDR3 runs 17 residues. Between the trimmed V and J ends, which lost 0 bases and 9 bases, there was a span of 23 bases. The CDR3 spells CATSRDIFPSGAARYTF. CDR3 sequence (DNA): TGTGCCACCAGCAGAGACATTTTCCCCAGCGGGGCCGCCCGCTACACCTTC.

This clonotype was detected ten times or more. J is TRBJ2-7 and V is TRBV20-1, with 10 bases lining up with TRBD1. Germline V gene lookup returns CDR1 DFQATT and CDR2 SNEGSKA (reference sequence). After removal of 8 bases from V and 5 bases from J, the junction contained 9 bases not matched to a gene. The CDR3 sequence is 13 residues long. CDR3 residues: CSSPGQGNHEQYF. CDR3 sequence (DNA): TGCAGTAGCCCGGGACAGGGGAACCACGAGCAGTACTTC.

CDR3 sequence: CASRPTGPQETQYF. CDR3 bases: TGTGCCAGTAGACCGACAGGCCCCCAAGAGACCCAGTACTTC. The chain carries TRBV19 and TRBJ2-5; TRBD1 might be the D (6 bases). Germline V lookup: CDR1 LNHDA, CDR2 SQIVND (reference sequence). The CDR3 spans 14 residues. V lost 6 bases to trimming and J lost 1 base, with 12 bases between them.

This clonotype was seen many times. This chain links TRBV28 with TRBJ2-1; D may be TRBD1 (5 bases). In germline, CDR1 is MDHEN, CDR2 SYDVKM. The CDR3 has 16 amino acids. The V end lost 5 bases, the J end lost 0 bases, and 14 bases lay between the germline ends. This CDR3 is CASSIGHISSYNEQFF. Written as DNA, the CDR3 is TGTGCCAGCAGTATCGGACACATTTCCTCCTACAATGAGCAGTTCTTC.

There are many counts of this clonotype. In DNA, the CDR3 is TGTGCCAGCACCAGGTCTGGGTACCAAGAGACCCAGTACTTC. This codes for CASTRSGYQETQYF. The chain carries TRBV7-2 and TRBJ2-5; D is unclear. CDR1 is SGHTA, CDR2 FQGNSA, per germline. This CDR3 region has 14 residues. Trimming removed 7 bases at V and 0 bases at J, with 12 bases between.